This entry lists 8 T cell receptor beta chains sequenced from one sample in a study of T cells in Graves' hyperthyroidism and ophthalmopathy. It was RNA transcripts that yielded the amplified TCR beta CDR3 regions. The HTBI set primed first-round TCR CDR3 RT-PCR. TCRdb independently ran MiXCR on the multiplex PCR reads; one entry per CDR3 protein. The table includes around 380,000 distinct CDR3 sequences, approximately 12% detected once. Sample: blood. The source is a man aged 30 to 39 with Graves' hyperthyroidism that later progressed to Graves' ophthalmopathy.

The chain carries TRBV12-3 or TRBV12-4 and TRBJ1-2, with a tentative D call TRBD1 (5 bases). The CDR3 spans 16 residues. The V gene lost 4 bases and the J gene lost 4 bases, with 19 bases spanning the gap. As DNA, the CDR3 is TGTGCCAGCAGTTCAAATTATGATAGGGGAGGCTATGGCTACACCTTC. This gives the protein CASSSNYDRGGYGYTF.

This sequence joins TRBV4-2 and TRBJ2-5; TRBD2 might be the D (6 bases). The CDR3 extends over 15 amino acids. V lost 0 bases and J lost 2, with 10 bases in between. CDR1 LGHNA and CDR2 YNFKEQ come from the germline V gene. The DNA for the CDR3 is TGTGCCAGCAGCCAAGATCCCGGGACTCAAGAGACCCAGTACTTC. Translation gives CASSQDPGTQETQYF.

The chain uses TRBV13 and TRBJ1-4; 8 bases are a match to TRBD1. V gave up 6 bases and J gave up 6 bases; unmatched junction bases: 9. Germline CDR1 and CDR2: PRHDT and FYEKMQ (reference sequence). The CDR3 runs to 15 residues. The CDR3 is CASRPTTGEDEKLFF. As DNA, the CDR3 is TGTGCCAGCAGACCCACGACAGGGGAGGATGAAAAACTGTTTTTT.

Many counts were recorded for this clonotype. This sequence joins TRBV5-1 and TRBJ2-1; D is unresolved. The CDR3 has 16 amino acids. CDR1 SGHRS and CDR2 YFSETQ come from the germline V gene. V was shortened by 0 bases and J by 5 bases, with 15 bases between the two germline ends. The CDR3 spells CASSLAATAYDNEQFF. The CDR3, as DNA: TGCGCCAGCAGCTTGGCAGCCACGGCTTACGACAATGAGCAGTTCTTC.

In its sample, this clonotype was seen many times. The CDR3 bases are TGCAGCGTTGCGGGGGGGACGAACACTGAAGCTTTCTTT. It encodes CSVAGGTNTEAFF. The chain employs TRBV29-1 and TRBJ1-1; a weak D match, TRBD1 (5 bases). The length of the CDR3 is 13 residues. Germline V gene sequence: CDR1 SQVTM, CDR2 ANQGSEA. The germline V and J ends were trimmed by 4 bases and 1 base, with 10 bases remaining between them.

This clonotype was seen a few times. V and J are TRBV5-1 and TRBJ1-2; the match to TRBD1 covers 9 bases. J was trimmed by 3 bases and V by 0 bases; bases with no gene match: 3. The CDR3 extends over 15 amino acids. From germline, CDR1 is SGHRS and CDR2 YFSETQ. For the CDR3, the DNA is TGCGCCAGCAGCTTGGATGGGGACAGGGACTATGGCTACACCTTC. This gives the protein CASSLDGDRDYGYTF.

The J gene is TRBJ2-5, the V gene TRBV20-1, with unresolved D. The V gene lost 1 base and the J gene lost 1 base, with 13 bases spanning the gap. The germline CDR1 and CDR2 sequences are DFQATT and SNEGSKA (reference sequence). There are 15 residues in the CDR3. Here the CDR3 reads CSARGIWPVQETQYF. CDR3 bases: TGCAGTGCTAGAGGTATTTGGCCGGTCCAAGAGACCCAGTACTTC.

This clonotype occurred many times. This rearrangement joins TRBV28 to TRBJ2-3; 13 bases map to TRBD2. V lost 4 bases and J lost 2; bases outside the gene matches: 6. Germline CDR1 is MDHEN and CDR2 is SYDVKM. This CDR3 region has 17 residues. DNA of the CDR3: TGTGCCAGCAGTTCGGAGGGACTAGCGGGGCACACAGATACGCAGTATTTT. Translating it yields CASSSEGLAGHTDTQYF.